This T cell receptor beta chain is drawn from a study of blood T cell repertoires in COVID-19. The wider study: Acute and convalescent COVID-19 specimens originated in the United States, Italy and Spain. Nucleic acid was either cDNA or gDNA, and it came from T cells, B-cell-depleted T cells, or PBMCs.

Study processing details: How many nucleated cells were present was estimated from reference gene primer amplification. Generated by immunoSEQ multiplex PCR, the TCRdb table keeps only in-frame clones and is missing some. The D gene and trimming were derived from the DNA, and the V and J assignments and clone size from that table. Of about 270,000 clones listed, approximately 89% were seen once; the top ten hold approximately 3%. This CDR3 has 14 residues. V lost 4 bases to trimming and J lost 7 bases, with 15 bases between them. Germline V gene lookup returns CDR1 SGDLS and CDR2 YYNGEE. The age range of participants was about 18 to 100 years, with residence in about two dozen US areas.

The chain uses TRBV9 and TRBJ1-5; D unclear. Sequencing was performed on PBMCs or T cells enriched from blood (not recorded which). The TCR was taken from a man aged 40-49 years who had been exposed to COVID-19. The CDR3 nucleotides read TGTGCCAGCAGCCCATCAGGATCTGCCCAGCCCCAGCATTTT. It translates to CASSPSGSAQPQHF.